The 18 T cell receptor beta chains listed next were all sequenced from one sample in a study of control samples from healthy donors and cancer patients. Libraries were prepared by immunoSEQ multiplex PCR; TCRdb keeps only in-frame clonotypes and omits some of them. The sample consists of under 300,000 clones, around 79% of them appearing once. Material: PBMCs. Receptor source: an older woman with lung cancer.

The chain recombines TRBV28 with TRBJ1-5; tentatively, D is TRBD1 (5 bases). From germline, CDR1 is MDHEN and CDR2 SYDVKM. V lost 1 base, J lost 4 bases, and 5 bases lay in between. This CDR3 has 13 residues. CDR3 in DNA: TGTGCCAGCAGTTTATCAGGGAATCAGCCCCAGCATTTT. Its protein is CASSLSGNQPQHF.

This clone was seen a few times. The CDR3 region is CASSQEGPNQPQHF. CDR3 nucleotide sequence: TGTGCCAGCAGCCAAGAAGGACCTAATCAGCCCCAGCATTTT. The chain couples TRBV3-1 (or the pseudogene TRBV3-2) to TRBJ1-5; no reliable D call. V was trimmed by 0 bases and J by 4 bases, leaving 7 bases between them. This CDR3 has 14 residues. Germline V gene data show CDR1 as LGHDT and CDR2 as YNNKEL (reference sequence).

This rearrangement joins TRBV11-2 to TRBJ2-1; no definite D call. The CDR3 loop spans 14 amino acids. V gave up 2 bases and J gave up 5 bases, with 10 bases separating them. In germline, CDR1 is SGHAT, CDR2 FQNNGV. CDR3 sequence: CASSLLRTNNEQFF. The DNA for the CDR3 is TGTGCCAGCAGCTTATTACGGACGAACAATGAGCAGTTCTTC.

The chain recombines TRBV18 with TRBJ2-2; 7 bases fit TRBD1. CDR1 KGHSH and CDR2 LQKENI come from the germline V gene. This CDR3 is 15 amino acids long. V lost 6 bases to trimming and J lost 3 bases; unmatched junction nucleotides: 7. CDR3 bases: TGTGCCAGCTCCTCCGACAGGGAGCACACCGGGGAGCTGTTTTTT. This translates into CASSSDREHTGELFF.

This chain joins TRBV6-5 and TRBJ2-3, with 9 bases fitting TRBD2. CDR1 and CDR2 from the germline V gene are MNHEY and SVGAGI. This CDR3 is built from 15 residues. The V segment lost 4 bases and the J segment 4 bases; nucleotides outside the gene matches: 6. CDR3 sequence reads: CASSLRAGGADTQYF. The CDR3 DNA follows: TGTGCCAGCAGTTTACGAGCGGGAGGCGCAGATACGCAGTATTTT.

The chain links TRBV27 to TRBJ1-1; 9 nucleotides match TRBD1. CDR1 MNHEY and CDR2 SMNVEV come from the germline V gene (reference sequence). V shed 6 bases, J shed 11 bases, and the junction held 13 bases outside the gene matches. The CDR3 runs 14 residues. CDR3 in amino acids: CASRLGQGSGLAFF. CDR3 sequence (DNA): TGTGCCAGCAGGCTGGGACAGGGATCCGGGCTGGCTTTCTTT.

This clone was seen once. This sequence joins TRBV28 and TRBJ1-1; a weak D match, TRBD1 (6 bases). CDR3 length: 15 amino acids. Trimming shortened V by 5 bases and J by 4 bases, and 17 bases separated the two germline ends. The germline gives CDR1 MDHEN, CDR2 SYDVKM. The CDR3 reads CASSPSQQGRTEAFF. CDR3 DNA sequence: TGTGCCAGCAGTCCGTCCCAACAGGGACGCACTGAAGCTTTCTTT.

The CDR3 sequence: CASSSRAGAVAKNIQYF. CDR3 bases: TGTGCCAGCAGTTCCCGAGCGGGGGCGGTAGCCAAAAACATTCAGTACTTC. The rearrangement joins TRBV27 to TRBJ2-4, with 8 bases matching TRBD2. Losses at the gene ends were 4 bases for V and 0 bases for J; bases not matched to a gene: 8. This CDR3 is built from 17 residues. Per the germline V gene, CDR1 is MNHEY and CDR2 is SMNVEV (reference sequence).

This clone was picked up a small number of times. The chain has TRBV28 and TRBJ1-2, with a possible D match to TRBD1 (5 bases). Germline V gene sequence: CDR1 MDHEN, CDR2 SYDVKM. The V end was cut by 7 bases, the J end by 3 bases, with 18 bases between. The CDR3 consists of 15 residues. CDR3 DNA: TGTGCCAGCACGACCTCGGGGACGGTCGACTATGGCTACACCTTC. It encodes CASTTSGTVDYGYTF.

DNA of the CDR3: TGTGCCAGCAGTGGGCAGTCCTACGAGCAGTACTTC. Protein: CASSGQSYEQYF. V gene TRBV2 combines with J gene TRBJ2-7; D is undetermined. The CDR3 is 12 residues long. V was cut by 4 bases and J by 1 base, with 5 bases left in between. Germline CDR1 and CDR2: SNHLY and FYNNEI.

The V and J genes are TRBV27 and TRBJ2-3; the match to TRBD1 covers 10 bases. Germline V CDR1 and CDR2: MNHEY, SMNVEV (reference sequence). Trimming took 2 bases from V and 5 from J; bases not matched to a gene: 19. CDR3 length: 20 residues. In DNA, the CDR3 is TGTGCCAGCAGTTTACGCTCCATTGCGACGGGACAGGGGATTGGAGATACGCAGTATTTT. This codes for CASSLRSIATGQGIGDTQYF.

This clone was seen once. The genes are TRBV9 and TRBJ2-3, with a tentative D call TRBD2 (5 bases). Germline V CDR1 and CDR2: SGDLS, YYNGEE. CDR3 length: 14 amino acids. Trimming pared 0 bases from V and 2 bases from J, leaving 7 bases between. The CDR3 sequence: CASSVGEITDTQYF. In DNA, the CDR3 is TGTGCCAGCAGCGTAGGGGAGATCACAGATACGCAGTATTTT.

This chain joins TRBV28 and TRBJ1-3; D not certain. Germline V gene lookup returns CDR1 MDHEN and CDR2 SYDVKM. There are 14 residues in the CDR3. Trimming took off 4 bases at V and 0 bases at J, with 7 bases between the two ends. As DNA, the CDR3 is TGTGCCAGCAGTTCAAAGGGCTCTGGAAACACCATATATTTT. This codes for CASSSKGSGNTIYF.

This chain joins TRBV27 and TRBJ1-4, with D possibly TRBD1 on 6 matching bases. Per germline, CDR1 MNHEY and CDR2 SMNVEV (reference sequence). With 2 bases removed from V and 8 bases from J, the gap between germline ends came to 21 bases. The CDR3 is 17 residues long. DNA of the CDR3: TGTGCCAGCAGTTTACAGCCTTTTGTGGGGGCGGGAGAAAAACTGTTTTTT. Residues: CASSLQPFVGAGEKLFF.

The chain carries TRBV20-1 and TRBJ1-1; D is ambiguous. V lost 3 bases and J lost 4, with 12 bases in between. The germline gives CDR1 DFQATT, CDR2 SNEGSKA (reference sequence). The CDR3 is 13 residues long. CDR3 residues: CSASRGGSTEAFF. Here the CDR3 DNA reads TGCAGTGCTAGTCGAGGTGGTAGCACTGAAGCTTTCTTT.

The chain recombines TRBV3-1 (or the pseudogene TRBV3-2) with TRBJ2-7; D unresolved. V gave up 1 base and J gave up 5 bases, with 6 bases separating them. Germline V gene data show CDR1 as LGHDT and CDR2 as YNNKEL (reference sequence). The CDR3 covers 12 residues. The CDR3 is CASSQVNHEQYF. CDR3 sequence (DNA): TGTGCCAGCAGCCAAGTCAATCACGAGCAGTACTTC.

This clone came up a few times. The chain recombines TRBV7-8 with TRBJ1-2, with TRBD1 matching 12 bases. There are 17 residues in the CDR3. After removal of 5 bases from V and 5 bases from J, the junction contained 12 bases not matched to a gene. From germline, CDR1 is SGHVS and CDR2 FQNEAQ. This CDR3 is CASSLLNLGQGAYGYTF. The DNA for the CDR3 is TGTGCCAGCAGCCTCTTAAACTTGGGACAGGGGGCTTATGGCTACACCTTC.

This sequence joins TRBV10-3 and TRBJ2-1; 7 bases are shared with TRBD2. J lost 4 bases, V lost 3 bases, and 6 bases had no gene match. Germline loops: CDR1 ENHRY, CDR2 SYGVKD. The CDR3 has 15 amino acids. The CDR3 region is CAISEGGGEYNEQFF. The CDR3 region has the DNA TGTGCCATCAGTGAAGGTGGGGGGGAATACAATGAGCAGTTCTTC.